A selection of T cell receptor beta chains follows, all from one sample in a study of technical replicates of blood from a handful of donors. TCRdb's copy holds only in-frame clones and misses some; the assay was immunoSEQ multiplex PCR. The table has 60,000 to 90,000 clones, roughly 96% seen once; the top ten hold less than 0.25%. The material sequenced was T cells isolated from PBMCs. The receptors come from a human donor in good health. CDR3s include the opening cysteine and the closing phenylalanine or tryptophan. D genes are given only for firm matches. Not every row has a clone size; where given, it reads once, few, many or a size class.

>TRBJ1-4|TRBV19|TRBD1|NA
CASSISQGASREKLFF
TGTGCCAGTAGTATATCGCAGGGGGCGAGTAGAGAAAAACTGTTTTTT
>TRBJ2-5|TRBV2|TRBD2|NA
CASSVTSGGTQETQYF
TGTGCCAGCAGTGTGACTAGCGGGGGCACCCAAGAGACCCAGTACTTC
>TRBJ1-5|TRBV19|TRBD1|NA
CASRSGQGSSQPQHF
TGTGCCAGTAGATCGGGACAGGGGTCGAGTCAGCCCCAGCATTTT
>TRBJ1-2|TRBV5-1|NA|NA
CASSLGGIDGYTF
TGCGCCAGCAGCTTGGGAGGAATTGATGGCTACACCTTC
>TRBJ2-7|TRBV5-4|TRBD2|NA
CASRLAGGPAEQYF
TGTGCCAGCAGATTAGCGGGAGGGCCTGCCGAGCAGTACTTC
>TRBJ1-5|TRBV28|NA|NA
CASSFSGLSNQPQHF
TGTGCCAGCAGTTTTTCAGGATTAAGCAATCAGCCCCAGCATTTT
>TRBJ2-5|TRBV7-2|NA|NA
CATPKAGLQETQYF
TGTGCCACACCCAAGGCGGGCCTCCAAGAGACCCAGTACTTC
>TRBJ1-5|TRBV5-8|TRBD1|NA
CASSPGQVAQHF
TGTGCCAGCAGCCCGGGACAGGTCGCTCAGCATTTT
>TRBJ2-1|TRBV6-6|NA|once
CASSYGAVNEQFF
TGTGCCAGCAGTTACGGGGCCGTGAATGAGCAGTTCTTC
>TRBJ2-7|TRBV11-1|NA|NA
CASSLASGLYEQYF
TGTGCCAGCAGCTTAGCAAGCGGCCTATACGAGCAGTACTTC
>TRBJ1-1|TRBV11-3|NA|NA
CASSPDLTRNTEAFF
TGTGCCAGCAGCCCAGATCTGACAAGGAACACTGAAGCTTTCTTT
>TRBJ2-7|TRBV11-3|NA|NA
CASSPWTEISYEQYF
TGTGCCAGCAGCCCATGGACAGAGATTTCCTACGAGCAGTACTTC
>TRBJ1-2|TRBV19|NA|NA
CASNVPGVNYGYTF
TGTGCCAGTAACGTCCCAGGGGTCAACTATGGCTACACCTTC
>TRBJ1-4|TRBV11-2|NA|NA
CASRLIGADEKLFF
TGTGCCAGCAGACTTATTGGGGCAGATGAAAAACTGTTTTTT
>TRBJ1-4|TRBV6-1|NA|NA
CASSVPFSLEKLFF
TGTGCCAGCAGTGTCCCTTTCTCCCTTGAAAAACTGTTTTTT
>TRBJ1-1|TRBV15|TRBD1|NA
CATSRGQGGVTEAFF
TGTGCCACCAGCAGAGGACAGGGCGGTGTCACTGAAGCTTTCTTT
>TRBJ1-2|TRBV7-9|NA|NA
CASSSDGGRAGGYTF
TGTGCCAGCAGCTCCGACGGTGGGCGAGCGGGTGGCTACACCTTC
>TRBJ2-1|TRBV4-1|TRBD1|once
CASSQGGDRIYNEQFF
TGCGCCAGCAGCCAAGGTGGGGACAGGATTTACAATGAGCAGTTCTTC
>TRBJ1-2|TRBV18|TRBD1|NA
CASSPTGQAAQYNGYTF
TGTGCCAGCTCACCGACCGGACAGGCGGCTCAGTATAATGGCTACACCTTC
>TRBJ2-3|TRBV4-1|NA|NA
CASSLSIDTQYF
TGCGCCAGCAGCCTCAGTATAGATACGCAGTATTTT
>TRBJ1-1|TRBV15|NA|NA
CATSRERSHTEAFF
TGTGCCACCAGCAGAGAAAGGAGTCACACTGAAGCTTTCTTT
>TRBJ2-7|TRBV4-1|NA|NA
CASSFSVTVSEQYF
TGCGCCAGCAGCTTCTCGGTCACGGTTAGCGAGCAGTACTTC
>TRBJ2-1|TRBV7-8|TRBD2|NA
CASSLTRTSGSSPNNEQFF
TGTGCCAGCAGCCTCACCCGGACTAGCGGGTCCTCACCCAACAATGAGCAGTTCTTC
>TRBJ1-1|TRBV19|NA|NA
CASSRWQGLSEAFF
TGTGCCAGTAGTAGGTGGCAGGGATTATCTGAAGCTTTCTTT
>TRBJ2-7|TRBV4-1|TRBD1|NA
CASSQVSGTDFYEQYF
TGCGCCAGCAGCCAAGTTTCCGGGACAGATTTCTACGAGCAGTACTTC
>TRBJ1-2|TRBV19|NA|NA
CASSIRDYGYTF
TGTGCCAGTAGTATCCGCGACTATGGCTACACCTTC
>TRBJ2-5|TRBV5-1|NA|NA
CASSLADHTGDQETQYF
TGCGCCAGCAGCTTGGCGGACCATACCGGGGATCAAGAGACCCAGTACTTC
>TRBJ1-4|TRBV27|NA|NA
CASSLSRGLNEKLFF
TGTGCCAGCAGTTTATCCCGCGGACTGAATGAAAAACTGTTTTTT
>TRBJ2-7|TRBV18|NA|NA
CASSPFRVSGSNYEQYF
TGTGCCAGCTCACCTTTCCGTGTGAGCGGGTCTAACTACGAGCAGTACTTC
>TRBJ2-7|TRBV10-1|TRBD1|NA
CASSESMGQGVYEQYF
TGCGCCAGCAGTGAGTCGATGGGACAGGGTGTTTACGAGCAGTACTTC
>TRBJ2-7|TRBV7-9|NA|NA
CASSTRQGGTYEQYF
TGTGCCAGCAGCACCCGACAGGGAGGCACCTACGAGCAGTACTTC
>TRBJ2-7|TRBV28|TRBD1|NA
CASSIPPDRFALGYEQYF
TGTGCCAGCAGTATTCCCCCGGACAGGTTCGCTCTAGGCTACGAGCAGTACTTC
>TRBJ2-7|TRBV5-1|TRBD2|NA
CASSLGLAGGSSYEQYF
TGCGCCAGCAGCTTGGGACTAGCGGGAGGTAGCTCCTACGAGCAGTACTTC
>TRBJ2-5|TRBV6-1|NA|NA
CASSEHTPAGTQYF
TGTGCCAGCAGTGAACACACACCCGCTGGGACCCAGTACTTC
>TRBJ1-5|TRBV6-1|NA|NA
CASSAPISNQPQHF
TGTGCCAGCAGTGCCCCAATTAGCAATCAGCCCCAGCATTTT